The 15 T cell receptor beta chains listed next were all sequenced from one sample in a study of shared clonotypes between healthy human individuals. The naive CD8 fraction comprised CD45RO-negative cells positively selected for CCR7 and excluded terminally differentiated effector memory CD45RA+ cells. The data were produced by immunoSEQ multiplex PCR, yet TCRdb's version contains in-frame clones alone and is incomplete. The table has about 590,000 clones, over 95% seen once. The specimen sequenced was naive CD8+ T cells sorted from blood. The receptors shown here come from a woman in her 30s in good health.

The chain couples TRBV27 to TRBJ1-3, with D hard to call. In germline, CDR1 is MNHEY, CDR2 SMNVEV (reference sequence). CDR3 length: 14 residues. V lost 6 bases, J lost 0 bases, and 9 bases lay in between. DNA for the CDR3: TGTGCCAGCAGCCCAGGATACTCTGGAAACACCATATATTTT. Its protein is CASSPGYSGNTIYF.

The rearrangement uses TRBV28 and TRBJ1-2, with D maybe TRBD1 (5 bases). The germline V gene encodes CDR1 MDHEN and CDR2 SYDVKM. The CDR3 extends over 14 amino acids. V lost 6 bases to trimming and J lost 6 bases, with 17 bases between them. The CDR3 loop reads CASSPRRGVHGYTF. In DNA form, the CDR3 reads TGTGCCAGCAGCCCGCGGCGGGGGGTCCATGGCTACACCTTC.

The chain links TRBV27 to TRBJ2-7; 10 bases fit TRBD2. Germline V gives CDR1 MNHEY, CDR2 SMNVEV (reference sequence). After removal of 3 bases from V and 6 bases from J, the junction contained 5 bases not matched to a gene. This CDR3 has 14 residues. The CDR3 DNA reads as TGTGCCAGCAGTTTCAGCCTAGCGGGAGCCGAGCAGTACTTC. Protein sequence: CASSFSLAGAEQYF.

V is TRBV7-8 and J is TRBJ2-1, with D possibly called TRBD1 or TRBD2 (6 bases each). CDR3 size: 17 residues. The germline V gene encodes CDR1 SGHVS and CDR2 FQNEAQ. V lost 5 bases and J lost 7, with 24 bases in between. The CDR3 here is CASSRGLSAPPENEQFF. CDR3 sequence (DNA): TGTGCCAGCAGCCGGGGGCTAAGCGCCCCCCCGGAGAATGAGCAGTTCTTC.

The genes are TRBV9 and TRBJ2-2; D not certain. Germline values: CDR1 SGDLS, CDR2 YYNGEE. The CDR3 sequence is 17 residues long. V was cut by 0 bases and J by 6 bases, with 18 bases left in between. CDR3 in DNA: TGTGCCAGCAGCGTAGTCCCCGGCCGCTTAACGGCCGGGGAGCTGTTTTTT. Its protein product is CASSVVPGRLTAGELFF.

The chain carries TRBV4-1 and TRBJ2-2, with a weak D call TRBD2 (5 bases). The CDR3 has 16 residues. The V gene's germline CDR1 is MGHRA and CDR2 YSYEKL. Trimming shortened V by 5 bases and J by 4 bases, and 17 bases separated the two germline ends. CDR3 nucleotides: TGCGCCAGCAGCGGAGGACGGGAAACGAGCACCGGGGAGCTGTTTTTT. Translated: CASSGGRETSTGELFF.

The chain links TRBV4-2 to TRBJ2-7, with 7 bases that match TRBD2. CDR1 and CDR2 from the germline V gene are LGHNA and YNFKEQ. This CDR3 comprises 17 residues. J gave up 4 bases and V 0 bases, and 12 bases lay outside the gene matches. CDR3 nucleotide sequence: TGTGCCAGCAGCCAAGAGGGGCCTAGCGGAGAAGGGTACGAGCAGTACTTC. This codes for CASSQEGPSGEGYEQYF.

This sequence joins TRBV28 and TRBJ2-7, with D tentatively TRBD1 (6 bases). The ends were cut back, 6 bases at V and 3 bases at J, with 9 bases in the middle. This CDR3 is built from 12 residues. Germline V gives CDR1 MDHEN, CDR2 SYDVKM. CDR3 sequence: CASRRTDYEQYF. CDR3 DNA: TGTGCCAGCAGACGGACAGACTACGAGCAGTACTTC.

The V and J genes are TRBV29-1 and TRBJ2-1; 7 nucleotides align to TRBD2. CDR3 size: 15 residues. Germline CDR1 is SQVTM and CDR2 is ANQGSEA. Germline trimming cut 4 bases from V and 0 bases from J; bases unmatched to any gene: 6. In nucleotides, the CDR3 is TGCAGCGTTGGGGGGGGACGCAGCTCCTACAATGAGCAGTTCTTC. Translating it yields CSVGGGRSSYNEQFF.

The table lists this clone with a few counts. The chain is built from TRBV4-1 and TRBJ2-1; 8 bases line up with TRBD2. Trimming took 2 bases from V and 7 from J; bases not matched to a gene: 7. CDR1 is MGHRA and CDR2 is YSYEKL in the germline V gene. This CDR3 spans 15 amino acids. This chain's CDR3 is CASSQTASGLNEQFF. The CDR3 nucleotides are TGCGCCAGCAGCCAAACCGCTAGCGGGCTGAATGAGCAGTTCTTC.

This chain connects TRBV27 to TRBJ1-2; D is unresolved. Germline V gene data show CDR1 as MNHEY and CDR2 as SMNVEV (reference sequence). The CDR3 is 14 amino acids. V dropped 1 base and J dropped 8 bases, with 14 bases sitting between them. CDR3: CASSLLFPSGGYTF. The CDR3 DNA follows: TGTGCCAGCAGTTTATTGTTCCCTAGTGGGGGCTACACCTTC.

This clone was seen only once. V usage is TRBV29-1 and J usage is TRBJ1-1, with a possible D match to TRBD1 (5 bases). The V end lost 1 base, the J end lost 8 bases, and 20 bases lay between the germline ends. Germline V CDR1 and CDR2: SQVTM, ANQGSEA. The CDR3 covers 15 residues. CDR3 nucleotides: TGCAGCGTTGAAGGGCCTTTAAGGGGATTAGAAGAAGCTTTCTTT. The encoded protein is CSVEGPLRGLEEAFF.

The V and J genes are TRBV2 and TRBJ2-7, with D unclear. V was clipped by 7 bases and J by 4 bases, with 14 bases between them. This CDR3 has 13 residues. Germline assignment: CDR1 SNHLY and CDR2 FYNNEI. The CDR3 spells CASTERFVYEQYF. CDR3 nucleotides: TGTGCCAGCACCGAGAGATTTGTGTACGAGCAGTACTTC.

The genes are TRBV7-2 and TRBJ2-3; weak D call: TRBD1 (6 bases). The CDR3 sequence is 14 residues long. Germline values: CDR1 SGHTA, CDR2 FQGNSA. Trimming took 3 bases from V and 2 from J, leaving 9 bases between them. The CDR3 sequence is CASSLTGYTDTQYF. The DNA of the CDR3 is TGTGCCAGCAGCTTGACAGGCTACACAGATACGCAGTATTTT.

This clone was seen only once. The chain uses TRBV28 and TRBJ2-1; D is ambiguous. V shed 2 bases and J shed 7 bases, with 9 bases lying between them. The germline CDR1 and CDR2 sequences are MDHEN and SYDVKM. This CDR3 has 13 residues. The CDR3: CASSLGKVNEQFF. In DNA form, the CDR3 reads TGTGCCAGCAGTTTAGGCAAGGTGAATGAGCAGTTCTTC.